One and the same sample provided the 7 T cell receptor beta chains below, sequenced in a study of T cells in Graves' hyperthyroidism and ophthalmopathy (dated by TCRdb to about 2019). Libraries were constructed by multiplex PCR. Instrument used: Illumina HiSeq 2000. The TCR beta CDR3 regions were amplified from RNA transcripts. For the first round of RT-PCR on the TCR CDR3, the HTBI primer set was used together with the Qiagen OneStep RT-PCR kit. The raw public data were reprocessed by TCRdb itself: fastp quality trimming at Q25, MiXCR clonotype calling, in-frame beta chains only. Rows are unified per CDR3 protein, each entry keeping the most common DNA and genes. The sample data list a few hundred thousand distinct CDR3 sequences, and about 17% of these were observed just once. 44% of the sample lies in the top ten. Sequencing input: blood. Receptors were obtained from a man aged 35 to 55 with Graves' hyperthyroidism.

The chain links TRBV14 to TRBJ2-5; D remains ambiguous. Trimming removed 1 base at V and 5 bases at J, with 5 bases between. There are 12 residues in the CDR3. Germline CDR1 and CDR2: SGHDN and FVKESK. The CDR3 coding sequence is TGTGCCAGCAGCCAAGGCTGGGAGACCCAGTACTTC. It specifies CASSQGWETQYF.

The rearrangement uses TRBV7-6 and TRBJ2-1, with a possible D match to TRBD2 (5 bases). The CDR3 spans 13 residues. Germline V gene data show CDR1 as SGHVS and CDR2 as FNYEAQ. The V gene lost 2 bases and the J gene lost 6 bases, with 8 bases spanning the gap. In DNA form, the CDR3 reads TGTGCCAGCAGCTTAAACGGGGTCAATGAGCAGTTCTTC. The encoded protein is CASSLNGVNEQFF.

CDR3 amino acids: CASSLSGTGVAFF. In DNA, the CDR3 is TGTGCCAGCTCACTTTCCGGGACAGGGGTAGCTTTCTTT. The V call is TRBV18, the J call TRBJ1-1; TRBD1 agrees at 10 bases. The CDR3 length is 13 residues. Germline V CDR1 and CDR2: KGHSH, LQKENI. The junction had 6 bases not matched to a gene; V was cut back by 4 bases and J by 10 bases.

This clonotype was seen only a few times. The genes are TRBV6-1 and TRBJ1-6, with 7 nucleotides matching TRBD1. Germline values: CDR1 MNHNS, CDR2 SASEGT. J was trimmed by 6 bases and V by 5 bases; bases with no gene match: 10. This CDR3 comprises 16 residues. The CDR3 is CASSFPPGQSNSPLHF. Here the CDR3 DNA reads TGTGCCAGCAGTTTTCCTCCGGGACAGAGTAATTCACCCCTCCACTTT.

This clonotype was seen a few times. The chain couples TRBV7-8 to TRBJ1-6, with 7 bases that match TRBD1. Per germline, CDR1 SGHVS and CDR2 FQNEAQ. The V and J ends lost 5 bases and 6 bases, in that order; junction bases with no gene match: 4. The CDR3 is 14 amino acids. The CDR3 loop reads CASSQGDSNSPLHF. The CDR3 nucleotides are TGTGCCAGCAGCCAGGGGGACTCTAATTCACCCCTCCACTTT.

This chain uses TRBV6-1 with TRBJ2-3; possible D gene TRBD1, 5 bases. The length of the CDR3 is 17 residues. Germline CDR1 is MNHNS and CDR2 is SASEGT. The V end lost 0 bases, the J end lost 2 bases, and 15 bases lay between the germline ends. CDR3 DNA: TGTGCCAGCAGTGAAGCTAGGACACGACGCTTCACAGATACGCAGTATTTT. Amino acids: CASSEARTRRFTDTQYF.

This clonotype was counted ten times or more. The V call is TRBV6-2 or TRBV6-3, the J call TRBJ2-1; 12 bases map to TRBD2. Germline CDR1 is MNHEY and CDR2 is SVGEGT. This CDR3 comprises 16 residues. The junction had 9 bases not matched to a gene; V was cut back by 7 bases and J by 5 bases. CDR3 amino acids: CASTHRLAGEHNEQFF. The CDR3 nucleotides read TGTGCCAGCACCCACCGACTAGCGGGGGAACACAATGAGCAGTTCTTC.